This TCR beta chain was identified in a study of T cells in Graves' hyperthyroidism and ophthalmopathy. Looking at the study overall: At initial diagnosis, before any treatment had begun, peripheral blood was obtained.

This clonotype has more than one count but fewer than ten. Its antigen remains unknown. CDR3 length: 15 residues. The ends were cut back, 5 bases at V and 7 bases at J, with 18 bases in the middle. From germline, CDR1 is SGHTA and CDR2 FQGNSA. Patients with ophthalmopathy all had a Clinical Activity Score of at least 3, a NOSPECS grade of at least 4 and duration under 3 months. Uncontrolled infection, other autoimmune disease, pregnancy or lactation excluded patients. Regarding the study as a whole: Blood also contained most expanded thyroid clonotypes above 0.001.

The source material, RNA transcripts, was used to amplify TCR beta CDR3 regions. HTBI primers were used for first-round RT-PCR of the TCR CDR3. TCRdb reanalysed the multiplex PCR reads using MiXCR and keeps one entry per CDR3 protein. The sample shows about 640,000 distinct CDR3 sequences, roughly 15% of them seen only once. The chain carries TRBV7-2 and TRBJ1-5; perhaps TRBD1 as D (5 bases). This sequence was found in a woman in her forties or fifties with Graves' ophthalmopathy. Sequences were obtained from blood. DNA of the CDR3: TGTGCCAGCAGCGCCCAAGCAGGGAGTCGGCAGCCCCAGCATTTT. It translates to CASSAQAGSRQPQHF.